This TCR beta chain was obtained from a study of blood T cell repertoires in COVID-19. The protocol was immunoSEQ multiplex PCR, while the TCRdb copy is restricted to in-frame clones and leaves out a portion. This sample carries about 250,000 clones, about 86% of them seen once, and the ten largest clones take 3.4%. Losses at the gene ends were 3 bases for V and 5 bases for J; bases not matched to a gene: 7. This CDR3 spans 14 amino acids. Germline CDR1 reads KGHSH; CDR2 reads LQKENI. The source of this sequence is a man aged 50-60 years who had recovered from COVID-19. Sequenced input: PBMCs or T cells enriched from blood (not recorded which). This rearrangement joins TRBV18 to TRBJ2-7, with 7 bases identical to TRBD1. CDR3 sequence (DNA): TGTGCCAGCTCACCCGACAGGGTGATCGACGAGCAGTACTTC. Translating gives CASSPDRVIDEQYF.